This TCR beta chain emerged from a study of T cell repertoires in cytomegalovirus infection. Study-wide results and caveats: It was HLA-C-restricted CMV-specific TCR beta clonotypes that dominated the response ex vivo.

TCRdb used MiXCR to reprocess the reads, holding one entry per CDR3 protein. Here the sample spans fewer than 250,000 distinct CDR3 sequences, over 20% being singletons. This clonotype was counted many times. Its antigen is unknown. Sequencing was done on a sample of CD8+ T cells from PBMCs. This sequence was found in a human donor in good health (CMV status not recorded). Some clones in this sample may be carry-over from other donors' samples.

In DNA, the CDR3 is TGTGCCAGCAGCGTAGGACTAGCGGGCACAGATACGCAGTATTTT. This encodes CASSVGLAGTDTQYF. This sequence joins TRBV9 and TRBJ2-3; 9 nucleotides line up with TRBD2. CDR1 and CDR2 (germline): SGDLS, YYNGEE. The length of the CDR3 is 15 residues. The junction had 0 bases not matched to a gene; V was cut back by 0 bases and J by 1 base. The variable domain in full, completed from reference TRBV9 and TRBJ2-3, reads DSGVTQTPKHLITATGQRVTLRCSPRSGDLSVYWYQQSLDQGLQFLIQYYNGEERAKGNILERFSAQQFPDLHSELNLSSLELGDSALYFCASSVGLAGTDTQYFGPGTRLTVL.